This T cell receptor beta chain was retrieved from a study of CD8+ T cells in alopecia areata (dated by TCRdb to the late 2010s). About the investigation overall: Treated patients were enrolled in an open-label pilot trial of oral tofacitinib, 5 to 10 mg twice daily, for moderate-to-severe alopecia areata. Patients stayed on tofacitinib for 6 to 18 months and then had 6 months of follow-up off drug so that delayed response and recurrence could be assessed. The SALT score, which quantifies the percentage of affected scalp surface area, was used to measure disease severity in treated patients. High-throughput TCRbeta sequencing was used to examine T cell clonal expansion in alopecia areata in both the C3H/HeJ mouse model and human patients. On the human side, TCRbeta sequencing was run on scalp tissue and on sorted CD4+ and CD8+ peripheral blood T cells from healthy controls and from alopecia areata patients with either patchy or totalis/universalis disease. Biopsies were taken from tofacitinib-treated patients at baseline and at 4 and 24 weeks of treatment, and a later scalp biopsy was taken in several of the tofacitinib-treated patients. Scalp clonality was compared across normal scalp (n=4), patchy alopecia areata scalp (n=8), and alopecia totalis/universalis scalp (n=8). RNA came from the PAXgene miRNA kit for fixed scalp, the miRNeasy kit for PBMCs, and the RNeasy kit for mouse skin. TCRbeta CDR3 regions were amplified by immunoSEQ multiplex PCR with 35 Vbeta forward and 13 Jbeta reverse primers. What the work shows at the level of the full study, not this receptor alone: TCR sequences shared between patients were less clear than in mice, possibly partly because of HLA diversity in the patient population. Higher clonality and more expanded CD8+ clones were observed in lesional scalp than in normal scalp, particularly in alopecia totalis/universalis, a finding suggestive of antigenic drive. The treated cohort was small, with a single nonresponder, so links between baseline CD8+ expansion and response need larger studies. Resident alphabeta T cells in normal human skin are also sequenced, complicating scalp TCR repertoire analysis, unlike mouse skin dominated by gammadelta T cells. Scalp clonality and the number of expanded CD8+ clones among the top 100 scalp clones were significantly decreased by tofacitinib. Many expanded lesional clones persisted in scalp and blood during tofacitinib treatment, which may partly explain relapse after stopping treatment.

For this clone: No antigen is known for it. There are no base qualities to consult, and no much larger clone falls within one base.

According to the study, the label for this sample's time point signals: 24 weeks on oral tofacitinib. The treatment or condition tag for this specimen amounts to: oral pan-JAK inhibitor, 5-10 mg twice daily. Peripheral blood and lesional scalp punch biopsies were obtained from patients with alopecia areata. After PBMCs were isolated by density centrifugation and stained for CD3, CD4 and CD8, a FACSAria was used to sort CD4+ and CD8+ T cells. Libraries were made using the immunoSEQ multiplex PCR assay. RNA was extracted from all samples and reverse transcribed into cDNA, which served as template for TCR sequencing. First-strand cDNA was synthesized using SuperScript III with a 2:1 mix of oligo-dT and random hexamers. Amplification bias was assessed with a synthetic immune receptor repertoire, and residual bias was removed computationally. The authors' analysis ran thus. Raw reads were preprocessed to remove errors, and CDR3 was defined by IMGT conventions from the conserved cysteine to phenylalanine. To get clonality, Shannon entropy was normalized by log2 of the number of productive unique TCRs and the result was subtracted from 1. Whether scalp clones were CD4 or CD8 was inferred by matching scalp TCRbeta sequences against CD4 and CD8 repertoires sorted from blood. TCRdb mirrors the immuneACCESS table, restricted to in-frame sequences. Some clones are absent from its copies; in checked studies, under half trace to an unresolved V gene, and the reason for the others is unknown. V and J calls and clone size follow that table, whereas D and trimming were derived from the DNA. The sample table lists about 280,000 clones, about 62% of them with a count of one. The ten largest make up roughly 1.8% of the sample.

CDR1 MNHNS and CDR2 SASEGT were looked up in the germline V gene. Its CDR3 holds 12 amino acids, cysteine through phenylalanine. Of all the DNA, just the CDR3 is kept, 36 bases in frame from base 1. Trimming at the junction amounts to 1 base on V and 10 bases on J, and the germline ends lie 10 bases apart. This material consisted of CD4+ T cells sorted from blood, taken at week 24, from a patient treated with tofacitinib. This sequence was found in a human donor with alopecia areata. The V and J genes are TRBV6-1 and TRBJ1-1; perhaps TRBD1 is the D gene, with 6 bases matching. The nucleotide sequence reads TGTGCCAGCAGTGAAGGTGGAGGGGGAGCTTTCTTT. This translates into CASSEGGGGAFF.